What follows are 7 T cell receptor beta chains derived from one specimen sequenced in a study of blood T cell repertoires in COVID-19. Sequencing used immunoSEQ multiplex PCR; TCRdb keeps in-frame clones, though not all of them. The table lists about 130,000 clones, around four fifths of them singletons, with just over 6% in the top ten. Material for sequencing was PBMCs or T cells enriched from blood (not recorded which). The receptors shown here come from a woman aged 45-65 years who had recovered from COVID-19.

The chain employs TRBV24-1 and TRBJ2-5; TRBD2 matches at 11 bases. From germline, CDR1 is KGHDR and CDR2 SFDVKD. V was pared by 4 bases and J by 2 bases, with 14 bases of the junction left unmatched. The CDR3 contains 19 residues. This CDR3 is CATSDPGAPSGGPQETQYF. The CDR3, as DNA: TGTGCCACCAGTGACCCCGGTGCCCCTAGCGGGGGGCCTCAAGAGACCCAGTACTTC.

V and J are TRBV6-5 and TRBJ2-1; no clear D gene. The germline gives CDR1 MNHEY, CDR2 SVGAGI. Trimming took 2 bases from V and 7 from J, leaving 6 bases between them. This CDR3 spans 12 amino acids. CDR3 in amino acids: CASSYPGNEQFF. The CDR3 DNA follows: TGTGCCAGCAGTTACCCCGGGAATGAGCAGTTCTTC.

This chain links TRBV28 with TRBJ2-7, with a weak D call TRBD2 (6 bases). CDR3 length equals 15 residues. V dropped 8 bases and J dropped 2 bases, with 19 bases sitting between them. The germline V gene encodes CDR1 MDHEN and CDR2 SYDVKM. This CDR3 reads CASLQPGRWAYEQYF. CDR3 sequence (DNA): TGTGCCAGCCTCCAGCCAGGGAGGTGGGCCTACGAGCAGTACTTC.

V gene TRBV21-1 combines with J gene TRBJ1-1; the D segment call TRBD1 is taken from the table without a DNA check. TRBV21-1 is described as a pseudogene. This CDR3 has 16 amino acids. The chain's CDR3 is CASSKIRGRKGTEAFF. CDR3 bases: TGTGCCAGCAGCAAGATCAGGGGCAGAAAGGGAACTGAAGCTTTCTTT.

This clone was counted only a few times. The CDR3 region is CSASSAGSDTEAFF. DNA of the CDR3: TGCAGTGCTAGTAGTGCGGGGAGTGACACTGAAGCTTTCTTT. The chain employs TRBV20-1 and TRBJ1-1; D remains ambiguous. The V and J ends lost 3 bases and 3 bases respectively, with 14 bases between them. This CDR3 has 14 amino acids. The V gene's germline CDR1 is DFQATT and CDR2 SNEGSKA (reference sequence).

The chain uses TRBV15 and TRBJ2-1, with D possibly TRBD1 on 5 matching bases. The CDR3 sequence is 15 residues long. Per the germline V gene, CDR1 is LNHNV and CDR2 is YYDKDF (reference sequence). V lost 1 base to trimming and J lost 7 bases, with 14 bases between them. The CDR3 coding sequence is TGTGCCACCAGCAGAGTCTCAAGCCAGGGAAATGAGCAGTTCTTC. Protein: CATSRVSSQGNEQFF.

The chain recombines TRBV7-2 with TRBJ1-2; maybe TRBD1 (6 bases). The germline gives CDR1 SGHTA, CDR2 FQGNSA. The CDR3 covers 14 residues. V lost 4 bases and J 4 bases, leaving 13 bases between the germline ends. CDR3 sequence: CASSSQTGPYGYTF. The CDR3 nucleotides are TGTGCCAGCAGCTCGCAGACAGGCCCCTATGGCTACACCTTC.